This TCR beta chain was identified in a study of T cell repertoires in cytomegalovirus infection. TCRdb passed the reads through MiXCR, listing each CDR3 protein once. This sample has some 940,000 distinct CDR3 sequences, with roughly 30% found just once. This clonotype was counted between two and nine times. Its antigen is not identified. This CDR3 is 13 amino acids long. Germline V lookup: CDR1 SEHNR, CDR2 FQNEAQ (reference sequence). V dropped 5 bases and J dropped 3 bases, with 10 bases sitting between them. The source was cultured CD8+ T cells from PBMCs, collected from culture after CMV antigen stimulation. The source is a human donor in good health (CMV status not recorded). Some clones in this sample may be carry-over from other donors' samples. The gene calls are TRBV7-9 and TRBJ2-5; D is uncertain. CDR3 residues: CASSPEWEETQYF. CDR3 DNA: TGTGCCAGCAGCCCAGAGTGGGAAGAGACCCAGTACTTC.